These 27 T cell receptor beta chains were sequenced from one sample in a study of beta chain features in type 1 diabetes (dated by TCRdb to 2016 to 2018). The method behind the library was the immunoSEQ multiplex PCR assay. The High Capacity cDNA Reverse Transcription Kit was used to reverse transcribe all of the isolated RNA, meaning that expressed TCRB transcripts were what got sequenced. Entries here come from immuneACCESS through TCRdb and include only in-frame sequences with V and J called. Some clones fail to appear in such tables; in the studies checked, an unresolved V gene covers under half of the shortfall, and the cause of the remainder is unknown. Here the sample has hundreds of thousands of clones; about an eighth occur a single time. Of the sample, approximately 0.05% falls within the top ten clones. The specimen sequenced was naive CD4+ T cells from blood. This sample's cell subset or site label indicates: true naive CD4+ T cells. The receptors stem from a woman aged 18-35 years in good health.

The chain couples TRBV10-3 to TRBJ2-1, with 7 bases lining up with TRBD2. The CDR3 totals 15 residues. Trimming took 3 bases from V and 2 from J; bases not matched to a gene: 4. Per the germline V gene, CDR1 is ENHRY and CDR2 is SYGVKD. The CDR3 DNA is TGTGCCATCAGTGAAGGCGGGGGACCCTACAATGAGCAGTTCTTC. It is translated as CAISEGGGPYNEQFF.

This clone was seen a handful of times. In DNA form, the CDR3 reads TGTGCCAGCAGCTCTGAGGGGACTAGCGGGAGGGATGAGCAGTTCTTC. It yields the protein CASSSEGTSGRDEQFF. The chain uses TRBV11-2 and TRBJ2-1; 16 positions agree with TRBD2. Losses at the gene ends were 4 bases for V and 8 bases for J; bases not matched to a gene: 5. There are 16 residues in the CDR3. The germline V gene encodes CDR1 SGHAT and CDR2 FQNNGV.

In its sample, this clone was seen many times. This chain links TRBV13 with TRBJ2-1; the D is unclear. The CDR3 is 12 amino acids. V lost 4 bases and J lost 9, with 10 bases in between. The germline gives CDR1 PRHDT, CDR2 FYEKMQ (reference sequence). The CDR3 protein is CASSSLVSEQFF. The CDR3 bases are TGTGCCAGCAGCTCCCTAGTGAGTGAGCAGTTCTTC.

The table lists this clone with a few counts. This sequence joins TRBV4-3 and TRBJ1-1, with unresolved D. CDR3 size: 15 residues. V was clipped by 0 bases and J by 1 base, with 9 bases between them. Germline V gene sequence: CDR1 LGHNA, CDR2 YSLEER. CDR3: CASSQEVAPNTEAFF. DNA of the CDR3: TGCGCCAGCAGCCAAGAGGTCGCGCCGAACACTGAAGCTTTCTTT.

The chain couples TRBV28 to TRBJ2-7, with unresolved D. Germline V CDR1 and CDR2: MDHEN, SYDVKM. CDR3 length equals 13 residues. V shed 4 bases and J shed 7 bases, with 14 bases lying between them. The CDR3 reads CASSSVNRMEQYV. The CDR3, as DNA: TGTGCCAGCAGTTCCGTAAATAGGATGGAGCAGTACGTC.

This chain joins TRBV7-2 and TRBJ2-3; D remains ambiguous. Germline V gene lookup returns CDR1 SGHTA and CDR2 FQGNSA. V lost 2 bases to trimming and J lost 1 base, with 4 bases between them. The CDR3 runs 13 residues. The CDR3 coding sequence is TGTGCCAGCAGCTTAATCGGCACAGATACGCAGTATTTT. It is translated as CASSLIGTDTQYF.

This clone was seen only a few times. The chain joins TRBV7-9 to TRBJ2-3; the D is unclear. Between the trimmed V and J ends, which lost 4 bases and 7 bases, there was a span of 9 bases. There are 12 residues in the CDR3. Germline V lookup: CDR1 SEHNR, CDR2 FQNEAQ (reference sequence). CDR3 nucleotides: TGTGCCAGCAGCTCCGGATGGAATACGCAGTATTTT. Its protein product is CASSSGWNTQYF.

This chain links TRBV9 with TRBJ2-1; TRBD2 matches 7 bases. J was trimmed by 0 bases and V by 0 bases; bases with no gene match: 3. The germline V gene has CDR1 SGDLS and CDR2 YYNGEE. CDR3 length: 16 residues. In DNA, the CDR3 is TGTGCCAGCAGCGTAGGGGCGGGAGTCTCCTACAATGAGCAGTTCTTC. Its translation: CASSVGAGVSYNEQFF.

The rearrangement links TRBV25-1 to TRBJ2-5; D ambiguous. The CDR3 covers 14 residues. CDR1 MGHDK and CDR2 SYGVNS come from the germline V gene. Trimming pared 5 bases from V and 2 bases from J, leaving 12 bases between. CDR3 sequence: CASSRLTDQETQYF. Here the CDR3 DNA reads TGTGCCAGCAGTCGGTTAACAGATCAAGAGACCCAGTACTTC.

There are a few counts of this clone. Because the CDR3's place on the DNA is in doubt, the DNA is left out and the CDR3 is given as listed by TCRdb. CDR3 amino acids: CASSGWRSLRAGELFF. The V call is TRBV5-1, the J call TRBJ2-2; TRBD2, the D gene given by the table, was not confirmed from the DNA. Germline V gene sequence: CDR1 SGHRS, CDR2 YFSETQ. The CDR3 is 16 residues long, ends included.

A few counts support this clone. The J gene is TRBJ1-3, the V gene TRBV7-6; TRBD1 is a possible D gene (5 bases). The length of the CDR3 is 15 residues. V was clipped by 4 bases and J by 0 bases, with 10 bases between them. The germline gives CDR1 SGHVS, CDR2 FNYEAQ. CDR3 bases: TGTGCCAGCAGCTGGGACTTTAGCTCTGGAAACACCATATATTTT. Translating it yields CASSWDFSSGNTIYF. The full variable domain, completed using reference TRBV7-6 and TRBJ1-3, is GAGVSQSPRYKVTKRGQDVALRCDPISGHVSLYWYRQALGQGPEFLTYFNYEAQQDKSGLPNDRFSAERPEGSISTLTIQRTEQRDSAMYRCASSWDFSSGNTIYFGEGSWLTVV.

This clone was seen a handful of times. The J gene is TRBJ1-3, the V gene TRBV29-1, with D unresolved. From germline, CDR1 is SQVTM and CDR2 ANQGSEA. The CDR3 has 13 residues. Trimming removed 4 bases at V and 0 bases at J, with 7 bases between. CDR3: CSVGDHSGNTIYF. The DNA for the CDR3 is TGCAGCGTTGGAGATCACTCTGGAAACACCATATATTTT.

This clone was counted between two and nine times. The chain has TRBV7-3 and TRBJ2-3; TRBD2 aligns across 11 bases. The junction had 5 bases not matched to a gene; V was cut back by 5 bases and J by 4 bases. The CDR3 is 15 amino acids. The germline gives CDR1 SGHTA, CDR2 FQGTGA. Here the CDR3 reads CASSKLAGGPDTQYF. CDR3 DNA sequence: TGTGCCAGCAGCAAATTAGCGGGAGGGCCAGATACGCAGTATTTT.

Only a few counts were recorded for this clone. The gene calls are TRBV18 and TRBJ2-5; tentatively, D is TRBD1 (5 bases). Trimming shortened V by 3 bases and J by 0 bases, and 8 bases separated the two germline ends. The germline gives CDR1 KGHSH, CDR2 LQKENI. The CDR3 covers 14 residues. The CDR3 DNA sequence: TGTGCCAGCTCACCGGACACCTACCAAGAGACCCAGTACTTC. As protein: CASSPDTYQETQYF. Full variable domain (remainder filled in from reference TRBV18 and TRBJ2-5): NAGVMQNPRHLVRRRGQEARLRCSPMKGHSHVYWYRQLPEEGLKFMVYLQKENIIDESGMPKERFSAEFPKEGPSILRIQQVVRGDSAAYFCASSPDTYQETQYFGPGTRLLVL.

This clone was seen only a few times. The rearrangement joins TRBV4-2 to TRBJ2-2, with a possible D match to TRBD2 (6 bases). The CDR3 sequence is 15 residues long. Germline V gene sequence: CDR1 LGHNA, CDR2 YNFKEQ. Trimming took 7 bases from V and 4 from J, leaving 16 bases between them. CDR3 sequence reads: CASKWGTWGTGELFF. The CDR3 bases are TGTGCCAGCAAGTGGGGGACTTGGGGCACCGGGGAGCTGTTTTTT.

This clone turned up a few times. The chain has TRBV4-2 and TRBJ2-7; tentative D call: TRBD1 (6 bases). Germline CDR1 is LGHNA and CDR2 is YNFKEQ. This CDR3 is 15 amino acids long. V shed 3 bases and J shed 7 bases, with 19 bases lying between them. CDR3 protein: CASSHDRQQGSEQYF. The DNA of the CDR3 is TGTGCCAGCAGCCATGACCGTCAGCAGGGGAGTGAGCAGTACTTC.

This clone was seen a few times. The gene calls are TRBV4-3 and TRBJ2-2, with D possibly being TRBD1 (5 bases). This CDR3 comprises 13 residues. The ends were cut back, 5 bases at V and 6 bases at J, with 10 bases in the middle. Germline loops: CDR1 LGHNA, CDR2 YSLEER. The CDR3, as DNA: TGCGCCAGCAGCTCACAGGTCGCCGGGGAGCTGTTTTTT. Residues: CASSSQVAGELFF.

About this clone itself: Other DNA sequences within the sample encode an identical CDR3. DNA of the CDR3: TGTGCCAGCAGCGCCCGGGATGAGCAGTTCTTC. Amino acid sequence: CASSARDEQFF. This chain connects TRBV9 to TRBJ2-1; D not resolved. Germline CDR1 is SGDLS and CDR2 is YYNGEE. This CDR3 spans 11 amino acids. V was cut by 3 bases and J by 8 bases, with 6 bases left in between.

This clone was counted a few times. This chain uses TRBV4-3 with TRBJ2-2, with D uncertain. The V and J ends lost 0 bases and 4 bases respectively, with 9 bases between them. In germline, CDR1 is LGHNA, CDR2 YSLEER. The CDR3 is 15 amino acids. The CDR3 is CASSQESLITGELFF. The CDR3 nucleotides are TGCGCCAGCAGCCAAGAGAGCCTAATCACCGGGGAGCTGTTTTTT.

The rearrangement links TRBV5-4 to TRBJ2-4; 11 bases agree with TRBD1. CDR1 SGHNT and CDR2 YYREEE come from the germline V gene (reference sequence). This CDR3 is 16 amino acids long. The trim removed 0 bases at V and 8 bases at J, leaving 7 bases unmatched. CDR3 in amino acids: CASSLAGQGVKDIQYF. The CDR3 nucleotides read TGTGCCAGCAGCTTGGCGGGACAGGGGGTGAAGGACATTCAGTACTTC. The complete variable domain, with remaining parts taken from reference TRBV5-4 and TRBJ2-4, reads ETGVTQSPTHLIKTRGQQVTLRCSSQSGHNTVSWYQQALGQGPQFIFQYYREEENGRGNFPPRFSGLQFPNYSSELNVNALELDDSALYLCASSLAGQGVKDIQYFGAGTRLSVL.

This clone occurred a few times. The chain carries TRBV7-8 and TRBJ2-2; perhaps TRBD1 as D (5 bases). V was clipped by 5 bases and J by 0 bases, with 13 bases between them. CDR3 size: 16 residues. CDR1 and CDR2 from the germline V gene are SGHVS and FQNEAQ. The CDR3 is CASSLPWGANTGELFF. In DNA form, the CDR3 reads TGTGCCAGCAGCCTACCTTGGGGCGCGAACACCGGGGAGCTGTTTTTT.

In its sample, this clone was seen a few times. The chain couples TRBV23-1 to TRBJ1-1; D not resolved. TRBV23-1 is an ORF, and what it does is uncertain. Trimming took 3 bases from V and 1 from J, leaving 6 bases between them. CDR3 size: 13 residues. This chain's CDR3 is CASSHAPNTEAFF. Here the CDR3 DNA reads TGCGCCAGCAGTCATGCCCCGAACACTGAAGCTTTCTTT.

This sequence joins TRBV7-2 and TRBJ2-7; D ambiguous. The germline V and J ends were trimmed by 3 bases and 0 bases, with 12 bases remaining between them. This CDR3 spans 15 amino acids. From germline, CDR1 is SGHTA and CDR2 FQGNSA. The CDR3 sequence is CASSFGQAISYEQYF. In nucleotides, the CDR3 is TGTGCCAGCAGCTTCGGCCAGGCAATCTCCTACGAGCAGTACTTC.

Only a few counts were recorded for this clone. The chain recombines TRBV7-3 with TRBJ2-3; 7 positions agree with TRBD2. Per the germline V gene, CDR1 is SGHTA and CDR2 is FQGTGA. The V and J ends lost 5 bases and 2 bases, in that order; junction bases with no gene match: 10. The CDR3 has 16 amino acids. CDR3 DNA: TGTGCCAGCAGCCCCCACGGGGGGAGATACACAGATACGCAGTATTTT. Residues: CASSPHGGRYTDTQYF. The full variable domain, completed using reference TRBV7-3 and TRBJ2-3, is GAGVSQTPSNKVTEKGKYVELRCDPISGHTALYWYRQSLGQGPEFLIYFQGTGAADDSGLPNDRFFAVRPEGSVSTLKIQRTERGDSAVYLCASSPHGGRYTDTQYFGPGTRLTVL.

V and J are TRBV5-1 and TRBJ2-7; perhaps D is TRBD1 or TRBD2 (5 bases each). Germline CDR1 SGHRS, CDR2 YFSETQ. V lost 4 bases to trimming and J lost 3 bases, with 14 bases between them. The CDR3 runs 14 residues. In DNA, the CDR3 is TGCGCCAGCAGCCCGGGGCCAGTCTACTACGAGCAGTACGTC. Its protein product is CASSPGPVYYEQYV.

CDR3 region: CASSEPTGASSYEQYV. CDR3 bases: TGTGCCAGCAGTGAACCGACAGGGGCCTCTTCCTACGAGCAGTACGTC. This chain connects TRBV25-1 to TRBJ2-7, with 8 bases identical to TRBD1. After removal of 2 bases from V and 1 base from J, the junction contained 7 bases not matched to a gene. CDR1 MGHDK and CDR2 SYGVNS come from the germline V gene. CDR3 length: 16 residues.

The J gene is TRBJ2-1, the V gene TRBV9; D is ambiguous. Germline CDR1 reads SGDLS; CDR2 reads YYNGEE. CDR3 length equals 14 residues. The V and J ends lost 1 base and 7 bases respectively, with 12 bases between them. The CDR3 nucleotides are TGTGCCAGCAGCGTACAGATCGTCCCGAATGAGCAGTTCTTC. The encoded protein is CASSVQIVPNEQFF.